The source of this T cell receptor (beta chain) is a study of vaccination and CD4 T cells after COVID-19. Treatment in this sample: roughly nine-day PBMC culture with coronavirus spike peptide pools or control peptides (ViraFEST assay). Oncomine TCR Beta short-read sequencing was applied to DNA from cultured CD4+ T cells. TCRdb reprocessed the PCR reads with MiXCR, giving one entry per CDR3 protein. The sample contains 13,000 to 15,000 distinct CDR3 sequences, approximately 61% of which appear only once. Notes on this clonotype: Its target is unknown.

In germline, CDR1 is MNHEY, CDR2 SMNVEV (reference sequence). The CDR3 has 14 residues. V lost 6 bases, J lost 3 bases, and 6 bases stayed unmatched. This TCR was recovered from a human donor who had recovered from COVID-19. The chain uses TRBV27 and TRBJ1-1; 8 bases are shared with TRBD1. The specimen was CD4+ T cells from blood, cultured in vitro. As DNA, the CDR3 is TGTGCCAGCAGCAGGACAGGGAGGGACACTGAAGCTTTCTTT. Its translation: CASSRTGRDTEAFF.